The 22 T cell receptor beta chains presented below share a single source sample, sequenced in a study of blood T cell repertoires in COVID-19. Sequenced by immunoSEQ multiplex PCR; TCRdb stores in-frame clones only, minus some. The table lists around 99,000 clones, about 87% of them singletons, with approximately 1.1% in the top ten. Sample: peripheral blood. These receptors were taken from a human donor in a cohort sampled during active COVID-19.

This clone was counted a few times. The chain recombines TRBV9 with TRBJ2-3; a possible D gene is TRBD2 (6 bases). Trimming pared 0 bases from V and 4 bases from J, leaving 6 bases between. This CDR3 comprises 13 residues. Germline V gene sequence: CDR1 SGDLS, CDR2 YYNGEE. The CDR3 sequence is CASSVAGADTQYF. CDR3 bases: TGTGCCAGCAGCGTAGCGGGAGCAGATACGCAGTATTTT.

The V gene is TRBV5-5, the J gene TRBJ2-3, with a tentative D call TRBD2 (6 bases). This CDR3 is built from 16 residues. Trimming cost V 4 bases and J 0 bases, with 15 bases left between them. Germline loops: CDR1 SGHKS, CDR2 YYEKEE (reference sequence). The CDR3: CASSPGGAPSTDTQYF. CDR3 DNA sequence: TGTGCCAGCAGCCCCGGCGGGGCGCCGAGCACAGATACGCAGTATTTT. Looking up the rest from reference TRBV5-5 and TRBJ2-3 gives the full variable domain: DAGVTQSPTHLIKTRGQQVTLRCSPISGHKSVSWYQQVLGQGPQFIFQYYEKEERGRGNFPDRFSARQFPNYSSELNVNALLLGDSALYLCASSPGGAPSTDTQYFGPGTRLTVL.

The V call is TRBV5-5, the J call TRBJ1-1; 7 bases align to TRBD1. The trim removed 2 bases at V and 11 bases at J, leaving 6 bases unmatched. Looked up from germline, CDR1 is SGHKS and CDR2 is YYEKEE (reference sequence). The CDR3 contains 12 residues. The CDR3 sequence: CASSFTGAVAFF. In DNA form, the CDR3 reads TGTGCCAGCAGCTTTACAGGGGCTGTGGCTTTCTTT. The full variable domain, its missing parts supplied by reference TRBV5-5 and TRBJ1-1, is DAGVTQSPTHLIKTRGQQVTLRCSPISGHKSVSWYQQVLGQGPQFIFQYYEKEERGRGNFPDRFSARQFPNYSSELNVNALLLGDSALYLCASSFTGAVAFFGQGTRLTVV.

The rearrangement uses TRBV5-5 and TRBJ2-7, with 9 positions matching TRBD2. Germline V lookup: CDR1 SGHKS, CDR2 YYEKEE (reference sequence). The CDR3 sequence is 16 residues long. After removal of 2 bases from V and 3 bases from J, the junction contained 9 bases not matched to a gene. The CDR3 DNA reads TGTGCCAGCAGCTTATTAACAAGCGGGAGGATCTACGAGCAGTACTTC. Translation: CASSLLTSGRIYEQYF.

The gene calls are TRBV6-5 and TRBJ1-1; no definite D call. The CDR3 runs 14 residues. V was pared by 2 bases and J by 4 bases, with 11 bases between. Germline CDR1 is MNHEY and CDR2 is SVGAGI. CDR3 coding DNA: TGTGCCAGCAGTTACACTCGGGGTCTCACTGAAGCTTTCTTT. Amino acids: CASSYTRGLTEAFF.

This clone occurred once. The J gene is TRBJ1-1, the V gene TRBV6-5; no reliable D call. There are 13 residues in the CDR3. Trimming removed 2 bases at V and 1 base at J, with 5 bases between. Germline loops: CDR1 MNHEY, CDR2 SVGAGI. CDR3 region: CASSYGGNTEAFF. The CDR3 nucleotides are TGTGCCAGCAGTTACGGCGGGAACACTGAAGCTTTCTTT.

The chain employs TRBV27 and TRBJ2-7; D is possibly TRBD1 (5 bases). V was pared by 3 bases and J by 5 bases, with 17 bases between. The V gene's germline CDR1 is MNHEY and CDR2 SMNVEV (reference sequence). This CDR3 spans 15 amino acids. CDR3 nucleotides: TGTGCCAGCAGTTTCAGTGGGTCTGGGGCGGACGAGCAGTACTTC. Protein: CASSFSGSGADEQYF.

The chain employs TRBV28 and TRBJ1-5; 8 bases match TRBD1. V lost 7 bases, J lost 4 bases, and 6 bases stayed unmatched. There are 14 residues in the CDR3. CDR1 is MDHEN, CDR2 SYDVKM, per germline. The chain's CDR3 is CASNSGQGNQPQHF. As DNA, the CDR3 is TGTGCCAGCAACTCAGGACAGGGTAATCAGCCCCAGCATTTT.

V and J are TRBV9 and TRBJ1-1; TRBD1 aligns across 8 bases. The germline V gene has CDR1 SGDLS and CDR2 YYNGEE. The CDR3 covers 16 residues. The ends lost 3 bases at V and 0 bases at J; junction bases unmatched: 7. CDR3 sequence: CASSESDRAMNTEAFF. The CDR3 DNA follows: TGTGCCAGCAGCGAATCGGACAGGGCGATGAACACTGAAGCTTTCTTT.

This clone was recorded once. V is TRBV6-1 and J is TRBJ2-1; tentatively, D is TRBD2 (5 bases). Germline V gene data show CDR1 as MNHNS and CDR2 as SASEGT. This CDR3 has 15 amino acids. V was clipped by 2 bases and J by 2 bases, with 10 bases between them. The CDR3 spells CASSEQSGPYNEQFF. The CDR3 DNA follows: TGTGCCAGCAGTGAACAAAGCGGCCCCTACAATGAGCAGTTCTTC.

The V gene is TRBV10-3, the J gene TRBJ2-7, with D possibly matching TRBD2 (6 bases). CDR3 size: 12 residues. Germline CDR1 and CDR2: ENHRY and SYGVKD. V lost 10 bases to trimming and J lost 1 base, with 11 bases between them. The CDR3 is CATESGSYEQYF. The CDR3 DNA sequence: TGTGCCACCGAAAGCGGGTCCTACGAGCAGTACTTC.

This chain connects TRBV7-3 to TRBJ2-5; D may be TRBD2 (6 bases). Germline values: CDR1 SGHTA, CDR2 FQGTGA. The CDR3 sequence is 16 residues long. V lost 1 base, J lost 5 bases, and 17 bases lay in between. The DNA for the CDR3 is TGTGCCAGCAGCTTAAGGGGGGACGTCGGGGAGGAGACCCAGTACTTC. This codes for CASSLRGDVGEETQYF.

CDR3: CASSWDRENTEAFF. CDR3 nucleotide sequence: TGCGCCAGCAGCTGGGACAGGGAGAACACTGAAGCTTTCTTT. This chain connects TRBV5-1 to TRBJ1-1; 9 positions agree with TRBD1. This CDR3 spans 14 amino acids. Germline V CDR1 and CDR2: SGHRS, YFSETQ. The J segment lost 1 base and the V segment lost 3 bases, leaving 1 base of the junction unmatched.

This sequence joins TRBV12-5 and TRBJ1-5; unclear D gene. The CDR3 has 14 amino acids. CDR1 is LGHNT, CDR2 FRNRAP, per germline. V lost 6 bases to trimming and J lost 4 bases, with 13 bases between them. CDR3 region: CASGPDGLNQPQHF. The CDR3 DNA is TGTGCTAGTGGGCCCGACGGACTGAATCAGCCCCAGCATTTT.

This rearrangement joins TRBV21-1 to TRBJ2-1; TRBD2 is the table's D call, not checked against the DNA. TRBV21-1 is a known pseudogene. The CDR3 spans 17 residues. The CDR3 region is CASSTHSGVHSYNEQFF. The CDR3 DNA reads TGTGCCAGCAGCACCCATAGCGGGGTCCACTCCTACAATGAGCAGTTCTTC.

V and J are TRBV28 and TRBJ2-2, with D hard to call. Trimming cost V 8 bases and J 4 bases, with 17 bases left between them. Germline CDR1 and CDR2: MDHEN and SYDVKM. The CDR3 covers 15 residues. CDR3 in amino acids: CASGQVVSPTGELFF. CDR3 bases: TGTGCCAGCGGTCAAGTAGTATCACCCACCGGGGAGCTGTTTTTT.

The V gene is TRBV19, the J gene TRBJ2-7; the match to TRBD1 covers 7 bases. Germline V gene data show CDR1 as LNHDA and CDR2 as SQIVND (reference sequence). The CDR3 has 14 amino acids. Unmatched junction bases numbered 6, after V lost 4 bases and J lost 3 bases. The CDR3 bases are TGTGCCAGTAGTAGGGGACAGCGAATCTACGAGCAGTACTTC. Translation: CASSRGQRIYEQYF.

The chain couples TRBV15 to TRBJ1-2, with D perhaps TRBD1 (6 bases). The CDR3 totals 15 residues. Between the trimmed V and J ends, which lost 1 base and 4 bases, there was a span of 13 bases. The germline V gene has CDR1 LNHNV and CDR2 YYDKDF (reference sequence). CDR3 amino acids: CATSRARDTLYGYTF. In DNA form, the CDR3 reads TGTGCCACCAGCAGAGCCCGGGACACTCTCTATGGCTACACCTTC.

J is TRBJ2-7 and V is TRBV7-2; 10 nucleotides line up with TRBD2. The V and J ends lost 3 bases and 3 bases, in that order; junction bases with no gene match: 11. Germline V lookup: CDR1 SGHTA, CDR2 FQGNSA. This CDR3 region has 17 residues. CDR3 amino acids: CASSFQSGGASFYEQYF. DNA of the CDR3: TGTGCCAGCAGCTTCCAAAGCGGGGGGGCCTCTTTCTACGAGCAGTACTTC.

The rearrangement uses TRBV9 and TRBJ2-3; 13 bases are a match to TRBD2. The ends lost 4 bases at V and 6 bases at J; junction bases unmatched: 5. There are 15 residues in the CDR3. Germline loops: CDR1 SGDLS, CDR2 YYNGEE. In DNA, the CDR3 is TGTGCCAGCAGCACTAGCGGGAGGGGCGCTGATACGCAGTATTTT. This encodes CASSTSGRGADTQYF.

V usage is TRBV7-3 and J usage is TRBJ1-1; 7 bases align to TRBD1. Germline assignment: CDR1 SGHTA and CDR2 FQGTGA. Trimming took 5 bases from V and 11 from J; bases not matched to a gene: 11. The CDR3 has 13 amino acids. The CDR3: CASSQLPQGWAFF. The CDR3 nucleotides are TGTGCCAGCAGCCAACTCCCACAGGGGTGGGCTTTCTTT.

V usage is TRBV7-9 and J usage is TRBJ2-7; 9 nucleotides match TRBD1. The junction had 7 bases not matched to a gene; V was cut back by 5 bases and J by 2 bases. The CDR3 length is 15 residues. Germline lookup yields CDR1 SEHNR and CDR2 FQNEAQ (reference sequence). In nucleotides, the CDR3 is TGTGCCAGCAGCGTAAGCGGGACAGGGACCTACGAGCAGTACTTC. Translating it yields CASSVSGTGTYEQYF.